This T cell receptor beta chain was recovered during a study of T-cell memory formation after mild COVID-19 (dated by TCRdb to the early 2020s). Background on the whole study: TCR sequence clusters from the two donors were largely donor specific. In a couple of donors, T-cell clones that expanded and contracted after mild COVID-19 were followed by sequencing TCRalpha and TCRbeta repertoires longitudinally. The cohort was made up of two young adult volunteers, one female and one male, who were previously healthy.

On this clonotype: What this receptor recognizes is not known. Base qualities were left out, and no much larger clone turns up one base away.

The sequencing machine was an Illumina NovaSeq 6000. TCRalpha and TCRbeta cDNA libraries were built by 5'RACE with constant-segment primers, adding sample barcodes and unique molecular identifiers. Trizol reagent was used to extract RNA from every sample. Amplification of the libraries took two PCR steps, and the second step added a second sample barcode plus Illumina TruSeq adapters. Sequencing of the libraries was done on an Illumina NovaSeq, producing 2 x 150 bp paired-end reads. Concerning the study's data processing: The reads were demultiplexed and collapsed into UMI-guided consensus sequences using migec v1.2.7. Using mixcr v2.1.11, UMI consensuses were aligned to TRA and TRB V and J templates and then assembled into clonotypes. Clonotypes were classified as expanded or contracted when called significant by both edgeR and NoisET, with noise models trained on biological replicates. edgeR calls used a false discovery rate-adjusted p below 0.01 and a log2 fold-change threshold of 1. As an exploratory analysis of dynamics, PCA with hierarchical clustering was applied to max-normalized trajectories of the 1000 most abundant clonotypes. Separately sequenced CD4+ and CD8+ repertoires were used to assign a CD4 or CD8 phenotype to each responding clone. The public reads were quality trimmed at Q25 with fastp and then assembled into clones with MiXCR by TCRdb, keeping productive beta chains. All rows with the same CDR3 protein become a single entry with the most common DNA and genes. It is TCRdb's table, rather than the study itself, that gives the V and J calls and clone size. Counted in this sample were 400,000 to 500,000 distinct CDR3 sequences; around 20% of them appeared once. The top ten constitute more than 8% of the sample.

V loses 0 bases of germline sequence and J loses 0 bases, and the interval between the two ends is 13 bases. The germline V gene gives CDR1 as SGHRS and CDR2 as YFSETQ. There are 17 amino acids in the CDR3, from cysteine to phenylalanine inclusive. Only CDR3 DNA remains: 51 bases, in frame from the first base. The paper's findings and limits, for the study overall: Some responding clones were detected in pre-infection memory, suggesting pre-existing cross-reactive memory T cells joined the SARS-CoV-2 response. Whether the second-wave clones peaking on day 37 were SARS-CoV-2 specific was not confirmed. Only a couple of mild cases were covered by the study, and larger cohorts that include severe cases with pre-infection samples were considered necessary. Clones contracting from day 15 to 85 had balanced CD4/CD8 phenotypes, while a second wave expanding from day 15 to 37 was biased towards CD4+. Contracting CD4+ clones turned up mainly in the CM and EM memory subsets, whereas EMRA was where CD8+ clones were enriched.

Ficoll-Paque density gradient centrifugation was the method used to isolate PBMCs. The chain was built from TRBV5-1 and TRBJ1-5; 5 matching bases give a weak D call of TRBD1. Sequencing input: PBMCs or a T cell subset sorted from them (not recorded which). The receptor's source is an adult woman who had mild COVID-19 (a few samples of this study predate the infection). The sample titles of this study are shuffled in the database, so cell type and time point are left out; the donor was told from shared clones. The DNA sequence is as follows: TGCGCCAGCAGCTTGGGGTCGGGGGACTATAGCAATCAGCCCCAGCATTTT. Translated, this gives CASSLGSGDYSNQPQHF. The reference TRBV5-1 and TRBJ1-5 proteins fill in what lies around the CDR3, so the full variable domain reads KAGVTQTPRYLIKTRGQQVTLSCSPISGHRSVSWYQQTPGQGLQFLFEYFSETQRNKGNFPGRFSGRQFSNSRSEMNVSTLELGDSALYLCASSLGSGDYSNQPQHFGDGTRLSIL.